Sequencing of this T cell receptor (beta chain) was carried out in a study of patients and donors after allogeneic stem cell transplantation. One entry per CDR3 protein, called by TCRdb with MiXCR from the RT-PCR reads. The sample has under 170,000 distinct CDR3 sequences, about two fifths seen once; the top ten hold 40% to 55%. There are 14 residues in the CDR3. The V gene lost 1 base and the J gene lost 6 bases, with 12 bases spanning the gap. Germline loops: CDR1 SGHRS, CDR2 YFSETQ. This clonotype appeared a few times. Sequences were obtained from blood, either unsorted or a sorted T cell fraction (not recorded which). The clonotype was recovered from a human donor who was either an allogeneic HSCT recipient or a stem cell or donor lymphocyte infusion donor (not recorded which). It is not recorded whose cells these are; they may come from a transplant donor. This chain connects TRBV5-1 to TRBJ2-3; tentatively, D is TRBD2 (6 bases). The CDR3 coding sequence is TGCGCCAGCAGCTTGAGGACTACTGGCGATACGCAGTATTTT. This encodes CASSLRTTGDTQYF.